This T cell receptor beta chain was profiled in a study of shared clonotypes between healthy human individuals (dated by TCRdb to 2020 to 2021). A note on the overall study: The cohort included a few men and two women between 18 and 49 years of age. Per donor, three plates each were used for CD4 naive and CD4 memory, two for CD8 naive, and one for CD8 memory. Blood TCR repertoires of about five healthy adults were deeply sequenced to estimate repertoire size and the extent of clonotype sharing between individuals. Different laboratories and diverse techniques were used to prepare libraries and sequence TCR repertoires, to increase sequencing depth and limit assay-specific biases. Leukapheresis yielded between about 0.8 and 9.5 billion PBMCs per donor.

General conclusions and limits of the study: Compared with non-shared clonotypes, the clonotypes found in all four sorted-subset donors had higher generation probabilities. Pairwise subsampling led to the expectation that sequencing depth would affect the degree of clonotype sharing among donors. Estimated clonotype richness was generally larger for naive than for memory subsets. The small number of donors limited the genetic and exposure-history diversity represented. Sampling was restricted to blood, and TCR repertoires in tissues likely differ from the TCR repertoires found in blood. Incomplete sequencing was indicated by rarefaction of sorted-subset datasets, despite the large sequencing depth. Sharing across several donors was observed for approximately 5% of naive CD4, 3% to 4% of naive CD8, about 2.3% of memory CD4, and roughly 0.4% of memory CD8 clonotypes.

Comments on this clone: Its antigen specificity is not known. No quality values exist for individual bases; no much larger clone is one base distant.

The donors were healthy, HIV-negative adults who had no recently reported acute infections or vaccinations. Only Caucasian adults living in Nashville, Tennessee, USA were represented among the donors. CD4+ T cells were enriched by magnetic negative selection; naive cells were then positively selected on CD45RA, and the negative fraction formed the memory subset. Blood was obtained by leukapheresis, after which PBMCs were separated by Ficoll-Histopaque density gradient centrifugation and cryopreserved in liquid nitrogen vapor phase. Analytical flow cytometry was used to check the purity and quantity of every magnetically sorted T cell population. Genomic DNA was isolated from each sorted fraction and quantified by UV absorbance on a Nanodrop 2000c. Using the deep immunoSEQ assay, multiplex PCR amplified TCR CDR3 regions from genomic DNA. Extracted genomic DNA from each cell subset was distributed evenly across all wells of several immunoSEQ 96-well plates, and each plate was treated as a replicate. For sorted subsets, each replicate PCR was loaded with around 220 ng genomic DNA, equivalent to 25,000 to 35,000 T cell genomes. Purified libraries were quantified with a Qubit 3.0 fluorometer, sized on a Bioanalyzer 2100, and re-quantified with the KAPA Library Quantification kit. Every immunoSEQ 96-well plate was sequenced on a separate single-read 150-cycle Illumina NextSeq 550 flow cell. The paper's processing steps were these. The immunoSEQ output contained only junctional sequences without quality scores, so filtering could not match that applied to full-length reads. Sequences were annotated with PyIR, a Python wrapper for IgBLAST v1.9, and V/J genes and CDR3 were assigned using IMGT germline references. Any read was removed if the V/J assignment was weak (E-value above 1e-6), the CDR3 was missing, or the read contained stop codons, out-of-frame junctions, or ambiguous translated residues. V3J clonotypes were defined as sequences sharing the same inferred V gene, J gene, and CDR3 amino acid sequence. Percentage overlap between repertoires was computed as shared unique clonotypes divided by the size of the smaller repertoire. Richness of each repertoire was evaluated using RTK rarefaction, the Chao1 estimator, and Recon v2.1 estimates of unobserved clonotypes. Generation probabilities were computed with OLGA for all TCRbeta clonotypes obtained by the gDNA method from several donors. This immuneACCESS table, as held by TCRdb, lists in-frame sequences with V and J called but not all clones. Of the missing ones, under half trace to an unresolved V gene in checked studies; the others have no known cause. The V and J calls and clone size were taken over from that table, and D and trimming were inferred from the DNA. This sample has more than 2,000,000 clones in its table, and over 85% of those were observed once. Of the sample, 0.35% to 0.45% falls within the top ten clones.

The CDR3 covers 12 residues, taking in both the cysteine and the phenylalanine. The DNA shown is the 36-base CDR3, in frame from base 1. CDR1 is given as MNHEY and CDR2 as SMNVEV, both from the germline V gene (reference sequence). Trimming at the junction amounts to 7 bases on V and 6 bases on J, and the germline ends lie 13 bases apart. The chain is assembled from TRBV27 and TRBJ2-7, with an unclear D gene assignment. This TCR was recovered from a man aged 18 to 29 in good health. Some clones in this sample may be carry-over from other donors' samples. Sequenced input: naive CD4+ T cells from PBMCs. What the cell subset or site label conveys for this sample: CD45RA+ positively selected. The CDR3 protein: CASIYQSFEQYF. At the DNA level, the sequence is TGTGCCAGCATATATCAGAGTTTCGAGCAGTACTTC.